This record looks at one TCR beta chain sequence and its context. Its antigen is undetermined. Assay used: immunoSEQ multiplex PCR; TCRdb lists only in-frame clones, some missing. The sample consists of about 32,000 clones, 72% of them appearing once. Sequencing was preceded by expansion of antigen-specific CD4+ T cells with viral peptide pools in the ViraFEST assay. At the end of 10 days of culture, CD4+ T cells were isolated. Each person got two doses of an mRNA SARS-CoV-2 vaccine, BNT162b2 or mRNA-1273. Prior SARS-CoV-2 infection was absent in the vaccine recipients, as shown by negative nucleocapsid antibodies. Around 2.1 million PBMC per well were cultured with around 10 IU/ml IL-2 and roughly 10 ug/ml peptides. The data are from a study of vaccination effects on CD4 cells after COVID-19. This sample comprised CD4+ T cells from PBMCs cultured with HCoV-229E spike peptides, obtained after COVID-19 vaccination. This receptor was taken from a human donor who received a COVID-19 vaccine.

The CDR3 region is CASSVGNEKLFF. CDR3 bases: TGTGCCAGCAGTGTGGGAAATGAAAAACTGTTTTTT. The chain recombines TRBV2 with TRBJ1-4; no clear D. Germline loops: CDR1 SNHLY, CDR2 FYNNEI. The CDR3 contains 12 residues. V gave up 4 bases and J gave up 5 bases, with 5 bases separating them.